A single sample is the source of the 28 T cell receptor beta chains below, sequenced in a study of T-cell memory formation after mild COVID-19. TCRdb redid the calling of the 5' RACE reads with MiXCR, one entry per CDR3 protein. Seen here are 85,000 to 120,000 distinct CDR3 sequences, roughly an eighth observed once, and the top ten hold around 25%. The sample was PBMCs or a T cell subset sorted from them (not recorded which). Every receptor here comes from an adult woman who had mild COVID-19 (a few samples of this study predate the infection). Cell type and time point are not known.

This clonotype was counted between two and nine times. The chain combines TRBV10-1 with TRBJ1-1; D might be TRBD1 (5 bases). Germline V lookup: CDR1 WNHNN, CDR2 SYGVQD (reference sequence). The V end lost 6 bases, the J end lost 5 bases, and 13 bases lay between the germline ends. This CDR3 has 13 residues. The CDR3 loop reads CASRQGVETEAFF. For the CDR3, the DNA is TGCGCCAGCAGGCAGGGTGTGGAAACTGAAGCTTTCTTT.

This clonotype was detected only a few times. V gene TRBV29-1 combines with J gene TRBJ2-1; maybe TRBD2 (6 bases). Per the germline V gene, CDR1 is SQVTM and CDR2 is ANQGSEA. The ends were cut back, 0 bases at V and 6 bases at J, with 18 bases in the middle. The CDR3 extends over 16 amino acids. DNA of the CDR3: TGCAGCGTTGAAGATCGTGCGGCGGGGATAGGCAATGAGCAGTTCTTC. Translated, it gives CSVEDRAAGIGNEQFF.

This clonotype was counted between two and nine times. V is TRBV4-1 and J is TRBJ1-1; the match to TRBD1 covers 7 bases. The junction had 8 bases not matched to a gene; V was cut back by 2 bases and J by 5 bases. This CDR3 is 15 amino acids long. The germline V gene encodes CDR1 MGHRA and CDR2 YSYEKL. DNA of the CDR3: TGCGCCAGCAGCCAATCCTACAGGGGAGGGACTGAAGCTTTCTTT. It specifies CASSQSYRGGTEAFF.

This clonotype was recorded a few times. The chain couples TRBV7-9 to TRBJ1-3, with D hard to call. Per the germline V gene, CDR1 is SEHNR and CDR2 is FQNEAQ (reference sequence). The V gene lost 4 bases and the J gene lost 1 base, with 8 bases spanning the gap. The CDR3 is 14 amino acids. Here the CDR3 reads CASSSLPSGNTIYF. The CDR3 DNA reads as TGTGCCAGCAGCTCCCTTCCATCTGGAAACACCATATATTTT. The whole variable domain, remainder taken from reference TRBV7-9 and TRBJ1-3, is DTGVSQNPRHKITKRGQNVTFRCDPISEHNRLYWYRQTLGQGPEFLTYFQNEAQLEKSRLLSDRFSAERPKGSFSTLEIQRTEQGDSAMYLCASSSLPSGNTIYFGEGSWLTVV.

This clonotype was picked up a small number of times. The rearrangement uses TRBV20-1 and TRBJ1-1, with unresolved D. The CDR3 loop spans 10 amino acids. V was trimmed by 7 bases and J by 1 base, leaving 4 bases between them. In germline, CDR1 is DFQATT, CDR2 SNEGSKA (reference sequence). The CDR3 region is CSGWNTEAFF. CDR3 nucleotides: TGCAGTGGCTGGAACACTGAAGCTTTCTTT.

This clonotype was picked up a small number of times. The chain links TRBV6-4 to TRBJ2-3, with TRBD2 identical over 11 bases. V gave up 4 bases and J gave up 3 bases; unmatched junction bases: 3. The CDR3 totals 15 residues. Germline V gives CDR1 MRHNA, CDR2 SNTAGT. This CDR3 reads CASSVTSGSTDTQYF. The CDR3 DNA reads as TGTGCCAGCAGTGTCACTAGCGGGAGTACAGATACGCAGTATTTT.

This sequence joins TRBV20-1 and TRBJ2-3; D uncertain. Trimming pared 7 bases from V and 8 bases from J, leaving 4 bases between. Germline-derived CDR1 and CDR2 are DFQATT and SNEGSKA (reference sequence). The CDR3 length is 8 residues. The CDR3 here is CSVGTQYF. In DNA form, the CDR3 reads TGCAGTGTCGGTACGCAGTATTTT.

This clonotype was seen only a few times. This chain connects TRBV15 to TRBJ2-1, with D perhaps matching TRBD1 (6 bases). Germline V lookup: CDR1 LNHNV, CDR2 YYDKDF (reference sequence). V was pared by 0 bases and J by 5 bases, with 11 bases between. CDR3 size: 15 residues. The CDR3 region is CATSRELAGDNEQFF. CDR3 in DNA: TGTGCCACCAGCAGAGAGTTGGCAGGGGACAATGAGCAGTTCTTC. Looking up the rest from reference TRBV15 and TRBJ2-1 gives the full variable domain: DAMVIQNPRYQVTQFGKPVTLSCSQTLNHNVMYWYQQKSSQAPKLLFHYYDKDFNNEADTPDNFQSRRPNTSFCFLDIRSPGLGDTAMYLCATSRELAGDNEQFFGPGTRLTVL.

V gene TRBV19 combines with J gene TRBJ2-7, with TRBD2 as a possible D gene (7 bases). Germline CDR1 and CDR2: LNHDA and SQIVND (reference sequence). V dropped 2 bases and J dropped 4 bases, with 12 bases sitting between them. The CDR3 contains 14 residues. The CDR3 protein is CASSIRGAEYEQYF. CDR3 nucleotides: TGTGCCAGTAGTATACGGGGGGCGGAATACGAGCAGTACTTC.

This clonotype has only a few counts. CDR3: CASSFNREGENAYEQYF. CDR3 sequence (DNA): TGTGCCAGCAGTTTCAACCGGGAGGGGGAAAATGCCTACGAGCAGTACTTC. This rearrangement joins TRBV6-5 to TRBJ2-7, with 8 bases that match TRBD2. This CDR3 is 17 amino acids long. V shed 4 bases, J shed 2 bases, and the junction held 13 bases outside the gene matches. The V gene's germline CDR1 is MNHEY and CDR2 SVGAGI.

This clonotype occurred many times. The J gene is TRBJ1-5, the V gene TRBV20-1, with D hard to call. V was trimmed by 3 bases and J by 5 bases, leaving 17 bases between them. The CDR3 is 15 amino acids. CDR1 and CDR2 (germline): DFQATT, SNEGSKA (reference sequence). CDR3 bases: TGCAGTGCTAGTGTTACCGGGCGTACAGATCAGCCCCAGCATTTT. This translates into CSASVTGRTDQPQHF.

This clonotype appeared many times. V and J are TRBV4-1 and TRBJ2-7; the D is unclear. The V end lost 5 bases, the J end lost 2 bases, and 16 bases lay between the germline ends. The germline V gene encodes CDR1 MGHRA and CDR2 YSYEKL. This CDR3 has 15 amino acids. The CDR3 sequence is CASSSEISGAYEQYF. CDR3 nucleotide sequence: TGCGCCAGCAGCTCCGAAATATCCGGCGCCTACGAGCAGTACTTC.

The genes are TRBV12-3 or TRBV12-4 and TRBJ1-6, with 7 bases lining up with TRBD1. The CDR3 has 17 residues. After removal of 6 bases from V and 4 bases from J, the junction contained 12 bases not matched to a gene. DNA for the CDR3: TGTGCCAGCAGGCGAGAGGACAGGCTATCGTATAATTCACCCCTCCACTTT. It is translated as CASRREDRLSYNSPLHF.

The chain has TRBV5-6 and TRBJ1-1; D is unresolved. The V gene lost 3 bases and the J gene lost 4 bases, with 19 bases spanning the gap. This CDR3 has 16 residues. In germline, CDR1 is SGHDT, CDR2 YYEEEE. The CDR3 here is CASSSPARSGGTEAFF. For the CDR3, the DNA is TGTGCCAGCAGCTCTCCGGCCAGGTCGGGAGGCACTGAAGCTTTCTTT.

This clonotype was counted a few times. V gene TRBV29-1 combines with J gene TRBJ2-2; weak D call: TRBD1 (5 bases). CDR1 is SQVTM and CDR2 is ANQGSEA in the germline V gene. CDR3 length: 15 residues. Trimming took off 6 bases at V and 0 bases at J, with 14 bases between the two ends. The CDR3 is CSVLMGHTNTGELFF. CDR3 bases: TGCAGCGTCCTGATGGGGCATACGAACACCGGGGAGCTGTTTTTT.

The V and J genes are TRBV11-2 and TRBJ2-1; TRBD1 matches at 7 bases. With V trimmed by 5 bases and J by 1 base, 11 bases remained unmatched. The CDR3 has 17 residues. Germline assignment: CDR1 SGHAT and CDR2 FQNNGV. The DNA of the CDR3 is TGTGCCAGCAGCCCCCCCAAGGACAGGCTATCCTACAATGAGCAGTTCTTC. This gives the protein CASSPPKDRLSYNEQFF.

This clonotype was counted a few times. CDR3 sequence reads: CASSTRTDHEQYF. CDR3 nucleotide sequence: TGTGCCAGCAGCACCAGGACGGACCACGAGCAGTACTTC. The rearrangement joins TRBV11-3 to TRBJ2-7; D remains unclear. Germline CDR1 SGHNT, CDR2 YENEEA. The CDR3 runs 13 residues. V shed 5 bases and J shed 5 bases, with 13 bases lying between them.

The chain couples TRBV4-3 to TRBJ2-7, with TRBD2 as a possible D gene (5 bases). The V gene's germline CDR1 is LGHNA and CDR2 YSLEER. V gave up 4 bases and J gave up 12 bases, with 28 bases separating them. The CDR3 is 16 amino acids. The DNA of the CDR3 is TGCGCCAGCAGCCCCGGGCCTAGGGAGATTCCCCGAGGTTTGTACTTC. Its protein is CASSPGPREIPRGLYF.

There are a few counts of this clonotype. The chain has TRBV24-1 and TRBJ2-2; D unresolved. CDR3 length: 17 residues. Between the trimmed V and J ends, which lost 1 base and 2 bases, there was a span of 13 bases. The germline gives CDR1 KGHDR, CDR2 SFDVKD. CDR3: CATSDLDGSINTGELFF. CDR3 nucleotides: TGTGCCACCAGTGATTTAGACGGGTCGATTAACACCGGGGAGCTGTTTTTT.

This clonotype was detected ten times or more. The CDR3 DNA follows: TGTGCCAGCAGCCAGGGACAGGGTCAGGTAACTTTCTTT. It translates to CASSQGQGQVTFF. This chain uses TRBV5-6 with TRBJ1-1; 9 bases match TRBD1. Germline loops: CDR1 SGHDT, CDR2 YYEEEE. CDR3 length equals 13 residues. Trimming took 4 bases from V and 12 from J; bases not matched to a gene: 10.

This clonotype has a handful of counts. V and J are TRBV5-1 and TRBJ2-7; TRBD2 agrees at 8 bases. The CDR3 loop spans 15 amino acids. With V trimmed by 0 bases and J by 2 bases, 4 bases remained unmatched. Germline V CDR1 and CDR2: SGHRS, YFSETQ. CDR3 DNA: TGCGCCAGCAGCTTGGAGATCGGGGGGGCCTACGAGCAGTACTTC. It is translated as CASSLEIGGAYEQYF.

V and J are TRBV12-3 or TRBV12-4 and TRBJ2-7, with 7 bases aligning to TRBD1. The CDR3 has 15 amino acids. The V and J ends lost 4 bases and 5 bases, in that order; junction bases with no gene match: 11. CDR3 sequence: CASSSGTATSHEQYF. In DNA, the CDR3 is TGTGCCAGCAGTTCCGGGACAGCGACATCTCACGAGCAGTACTTC.

The gene calls are TRBV7-6 and TRBJ1-5; D unresolved. Germline V gene lookup returns CDR1 SGHVS and CDR2 FNYEAQ. Trimming left V 5 bases short and J 6 bases short, with 14 bases between. The CDR3 covers 14 residues. CDR3 protein: CASSPYLGSQPQHF. In DNA form, the CDR3 reads TGTGCCAGCAGCCCTTATTTGGGAAGTCAGCCCCAGCATTTT.

This clonotype has a count of ten or more. The CDR3 loop is CASSLAVYNEQFF. In DNA form, the CDR3 reads TGTGCCAGCAGTTTAGCGGTATACAATGAGCAGTTCTTC. This chain uses TRBV6-2 or TRBV6-3 with TRBJ2-1; D is perhaps TRBD2 (6 bases). Germline V CDR1 and CDR2: MNHEY, SVGEGT. The CDR3 sequence is 13 residues long. V lost 4 bases to trimming and J lost 4 bases, with 8 bases between them.

The chain uses TRBV6-6 and TRBJ1-1, with D possibly being TRBD1 (5 bases). CDR1 and CDR2 (germline): MNHNY, SVGAGI (reference sequence). V lost 4 bases and J lost 4, with 13 bases in between. This CDR3 region has 14 residues. The CDR3 DNA reads TGTGCCAGCAGTTTCGGAGGGGCCGGCACTGAAGCTTTCTTT. Amino acid sequence: CASSFGGAGTEAFF.

The V call is TRBV5-1, the J call TRBJ1-1, with D possibly matching TRBD1 (5 bases). With 0 bases removed from V and 1 base from J, the gap between germline ends came to 10 bases. Germline CDR1 reads SGHRS; CDR2 reads YFSETQ. The CDR3 contains 15 residues. CDR3 DNA: TGCGCCAGCAGCTTGGCTCCGACAGCGAACACTGAAGCTTTCTTT. It codes for CASSLAPTANTEAFF. Full variable domain (rest looked up from reference TRBV5-1 and TRBJ1-1): KAGVTQTPRYLIKTRGQQVTLSCSPISGHRSVSWYQQTPGQGLQFLFEYFSETQRNKGNFPGRFSGRQFSNSRSEMNVSTLELGDSALYLCASSLAPTANTEAFFGQGTRLTVV.

V usage is TRBV19 and J usage is TRBJ2-2; D is perhaps TRBD2 (5 bases). The CDR3 is 12 amino acids. V lost 7 bases, J lost 5 bases, and 8 bases lay in between. The germline CDR1 and CDR2 sequences are LNHDA and SQIVND (reference sequence). The CDR3 sequence is CASIPGTGELFF. The CDR3 region has the DNA TGTGCCAGTATCCCGGGGACCGGGGAGCTGTTTTTT.

The J gene is TRBJ1-5, the V gene TRBV7-7; D might be TRBD1 (5 bases). This CDR3 contains 19 residues. V was shortened by 1 base and J by 4 bases, with 23 bases between the two germline ends. Germline CDR1 reads SSHAT; CDR2 reads FNYEAQ (reference sequence). CDR3 region: CASSLVYPGRLSGNQPQHF. In nucleotides, the CDR3 is TGTGCCAGCAGCTTAGTGTATCCGGGACGCCTCTCTGGAAATCAGCCCCAGCATTTT.